The 23 T cell receptor beta chains presented below share a single source sample, sequenced in a study of vaccination and CD4 T cells after COVID-19. As to treatment: roughly 10-day PBMC culture with coronavirus spike peptide pools or control peptides (ViraFEST assay). At the Johns Hopkins FTIC core, DNA taken from cultured CD4+ T cells was sequenced by way of the Oncomine TCR Beta short-read assay. TCRdb re-analysed the PCR reads in MiXCR, keeping a single row per CDR3 protein. This sample has some 14,000 distinct CDR3 sequences, with about two fifths found just once. Their antigen targets remain unknown. Sample: CD4+ T cells from blood, cultured in vitro. Every receptor here comes from a human donor who had recovered from COVID-19.

The chain couples TRBV15 to TRBJ2-7; D could derive from TRBD1 or TRBD2 (5 bases each). V was trimmed by 0 bases and J by 6 bases, leaving 15 bases between them. The CDR3 is made up of 15 amino acids. Germline CDR1 reads LNHNV; CDR2 reads YYDKDF (reference sequence). CDR3 nucleotides: TGTGCCACCAGCAGAGAAGCTGGGGCGGGCGGCGAGCAGTACTTC. Amino acids: CATSREAGAGGEQYF.

This clonotype appeared a few times. The genes are TRBV7-2 and TRBJ1-2, with a possible D match to TRBD1 (5 bases). Trimming cost V 5 bases and J 8 bases, with 18 bases left between them. This CDR3 is 14 amino acids long. Germline values: CDR1 SGHTA, CDR2 FQGNSA. The CDR3 DNA is TGTGCCAGCAGCGCTGGAAGAGGGGTGGAGGGCTACACCTTC. It specifies CASSAGRGVEGYTF.

The J gene is TRBJ1-5, the V gene TRBV30; 10 bases are shared with TRBD1. The CDR3 covers 16 residues. CDR1 is GTSNPN, CDR2 SVGIG, per germline (reference sequence). The V and J ends lost 3 bases and 2 bases, in that order; junction bases with no gene match: 7. Here the CDR3 reads CAWSGLGTGGNQPQHF. The CDR3 DNA reads TGTGCCTGGAGCGGACTAGGGACAGGGGGCAATCAGCCCCAGCATTTT.

V and J are TRBV11-2 and TRBJ2-2, with 8 bases aligning to TRBD2. CDR1 SGHAT and CDR2 FQNNGV come from the germline V gene. The CDR3 is 16 amino acids. V dropped 10 bases and J dropped 3; count of bases not matched to a gene: 13. CDR3 nucleotide sequence: TGTGCCACCAACACAGTGCGGGAGGTCGACACCGGGGAGCTGTTTTTT. Its translation is CATNTVREVDTGELFF. The full variable domain, completed using reference TRBV11-2 and TRBJ2-2, is EAGVAQSPRYKIIEKRQSVAFWCNPISGHATLYWYQQILGQGPKLLIQFQNNGVVDDSQLPKDRFSAERLKGVDSTLKIQPAKLEDSAVYLCATNTVREVDTGELFFGEGSRLTVL.

This clonotype was seen once. Here the CDR3 reads CSAWTGLDTF. CDR3 nucleotides: TGCAGTGCTTGGACAGGGCTCGACACCTTC. V gene TRBV20-1 combines with J gene TRBJ1-2; 8 bases fit TRBD1. With 5 bases clipped from V and 12 bases from J, the junction kept 5 bases outside the gene matches. Germline V gene lookup returns CDR1 DFQATT and CDR2 SNEGSKA (reference sequence). CDR3 length: 10 amino acids.

The table lists this clonotype with a few counts. The gene calls are TRBV2 and TRBJ2-3; tentatively, D is TRBD2 (5 bases). Germline assignment: CDR1 SNHLY and CDR2 FYNNEI. Trimming left V 8 bases short and J 4 bases short, with 10 bases between. This CDR3 is built from 12 residues. The CDR3: CASGSGADTQYF. The CDR3, as DNA: TGTGCCAGCGGGAGTGGGGCAGATACGCAGTATTTT. Supplemented by reference TRBV2 and TRBJ2-3, the full variable domain reads EPEVTQTPSHQVTQMGQEVILRCVPISNHLYFYWYRQILGQKVEFLVSFYNNEISEKSEIFDDQFSVERPDGSNFTLKIRSTKLEDSAMYFCASGSGADTQYFGPGTRLTVL.

This clonotype was detected only a few times. In nucleotides, the CDR3 is TGTGCCAGCAGTTACTCTGGGGACAGGGAGAGGTACTTC. It specifies CASSYSGDRERYF. The chain links TRBV6-5 to TRBJ2-7; 9 bases agree with TRBD1. V was clipped by 0 bases and J by 12 bases; unmatched bases: 6. CDR3 length: 13 amino acids. Germline CDR1 reads MNHEY; CDR2 reads SVGAGI.

This clonotype showed up just a few times. Written as DNA, the CDR3 is TGTGCCAGCAGTTTATCCAGCGGGAGCACCTACAATGAGCAGTTCTTC. As protein: CASSLSSGSTYNEQFF. The chain employs TRBV27 and TRBJ2-1; TRBD2 aligns across 8 bases. Germline V lookup: CDR1 MNHEY, CDR2 SMNVEV (reference sequence). Trimming removed 0 bases from V and 2 bases from J; junction bases left unmatched: 3. The CDR3 covers 16 residues.

The chain is built from TRBV19 and TRBJ1-5; tentative D call: TRBD1 (5 bases). CDR1 LNHDA and CDR2 SQIVND come from the germline V gene (reference sequence). The germline V and J ends were trimmed by 5 bases and 0 bases, with 8 bases remaining between them. The CDR3 loop spans 14 amino acids. The CDR3 reads CASSRTNSNQPQHF. The CDR3 DNA reads TGTGCCAGTAGTCGGACAAATAGCAATCAGCCCCAGCATTTT.

This clonotype has more than one count but fewer than ten. The chain employs TRBV2 and TRBJ1-3; perhaps TRBD1 as D (5 bases). V lost 4 bases, J lost 6 bases, and 10 bases lay in between. CDR3 length: 13 amino acids. Germline V gives CDR1 SNHLY, CDR2 FYNNEI. The DNA of the CDR3 is TGTGCCAGCAGTGTGGAAGGGGAAAACACCATATATTTT. Encoded protein: CASSVEGENTIYF.

The J gene is TRBJ1-2, the V gene TRBV6-4, with D hard to call. Germline V gives CDR1 MRHNA, CDR2 SNTAGT. Trimming stripped 5 bases from V and 4 bases from J, with 17 bases between. This CDR3 contains 15 residues. In DNA form, the CDR3 reads TGTGCCAGCAGTAAAGAGGGAGGGCCTACCTATGGCTACACCTTC. The encoded protein is CASSKEGGPTYGYTF.

The chain couples TRBV5-1 to TRBJ1-5, with unresolved D. The CDR3 totals 14 residues. Germline V gives CDR1 SGHRS, CDR2 YFSETQ. The V and J ends lost 0 bases and 0 bases respectively, with 4 bases between them. The CDR3 DNA follows: TGCGCCAGCAGCTTGGTCCCTAGCAATCAGCCCCAGCATTTT. This sequence encodes CASSLVPSNQPQHF.

The chain joins TRBV30 to TRBJ1-2, with 8 bases identical to TRBD1. This CDR3 spans 13 amino acids. The V gene's germline CDR1 is GTSNPN and CDR2 SVGIG (reference sequence). Losses at the gene ends were 4 bases for V and 5 bases for J; bases not matched to a gene: 6. The CDR3 region has the DNA TGTGCCTGGATCTCGGACAGGGAGTATGGCTACACCTTC. It yields the protein CAWISDREYGYTF. Full variable domain (rest looked up from reference TRBV30 and TRBJ1-2): SQTIHQWPATLVQPVGSPLSLECTVEGTSNPNLYWYRQAAGRGLQLLFYSVGIGQISSEVPQNLSASRPQDRQFILSSKKLLLSDSGFYLCAWISDREYGYTFGSGTRLTVV.

In its sample, this clonotype was seen a few times. This chain uses TRBV20-1 with TRBJ2-5; D may correspond to TRBD1 or TRBD2 (6 bases each). The CDR3 is 14 residues long. In germline, CDR1 is DFQATT, CDR2 SNEGSKA (reference sequence). Trimming cost V 2 bases and J 5 bases, with 15 bases left between them. The CDR3 DNA sequence: TGCAGTGCTAGAAGGGGTGGGGGGCCCGAGACCCAGTACTTC. This translates into CSARRGGGPETQYF.

The chain has TRBV19 and TRBJ2-7; TRBD2 aligns across 10 bases. The V segment lost 0 bases and the J segment 7 bases; nucleotides outside the gene matches: 6. The CDR3 has 15 residues. Germline-derived CDR1 and CDR2 are LNHDA and SQIVND (reference sequence). For the CDR3, the DNA is TGTGCCAGTAGTATAGATACTAGCGGGATTCGAGAGCAGTACTTC. Translation gives CASSIDTSGIREQYF.

This clonotype turned up a few times. The gene calls are TRBV4-1 and TRBJ1-1; D is uncertain. Germline CDR1 is MGHRA and CDR2 is YSYEKL. Deletions cut 0 bases from V and 8 bases from J, with 10 bases between. This CDR3 is built from 13 residues. In nucleotides, the CDR3 is TGCGCCAGCAGCCAAGATAGGGCGGGGGAAGCTTTCTTT. Residues: CASSQDRAGEAFF.

This clonotype was seen more than once but under ten times. This rearrangement joins TRBV12-3 or TRBV12-4 to TRBJ1-2; D not certain. CDR3 length equals 14 residues. V was cut by 5 bases and J by 2 bases, with 12 bases left in between. The CDR3 DNA sequence: TGTGCCAGCAGTCCATTCGTCTTGAACTATGGCTACACCTTC. Translating it yields CASSPFVLNYGYTF.

The chain has TRBV5-1 and TRBJ1-6; maybe TRBD1 (5 bases). V lost 0 bases to trimming and J lost 8 bases, with 12 bases between them. This CDR3 is 15 amino acids long. CDR1 is SGHRS, CDR2 YFSETQ, per germline. The CDR3 bases are TGCGCCAGCAGCTTGGCAGGAATCAGGGATTCACCCCTCCACTTT. This codes for CASSLAGIRDSPLHF. Supplemented by reference TRBV5-1 and TRBJ1-6, the full variable domain reads KAGVTQTPRYLIKTRGQQVTLSCSPISGHRSVSWYQQTPGQGLQFLFEYFSETQRNKGNFPGRFSGRQFSNSRSEMNVSTLELGDSALYLCASSLAGIRDSPLHFGNGTRLTVT.

This clonotype was seen a handful of times. This chain joins TRBV7-9 and TRBJ2-7, with 9 bases fitting TRBD1. The germline V gene has CDR1 SEHNR and CDR2 FQNEAQ (reference sequence). Losses at the gene ends were 5 bases for V and 5 bases for J; bases not matched to a gene: 7. The CDR3 has 14 amino acids. CDR3 nucleotide sequence: TGTGCCAGCAGCACCTGGACAGGGGCAGACGAGCAGTACTTC. This translates into CASSTWTGADEQYF.

Only a few counts were recorded for this clonotype. The genes are TRBV19 and TRBJ1-1; D remains ambiguous. Trimming took 5 bases from V and 1 from J, leaving 2 bases between them. CDR3 length equals 11 residues. CDR1 LNHDA and CDR2 SQIVND come from the germline V gene (reference sequence). The CDR3 sequence is CASSPNTEAFF. The CDR3 DNA follows: TGTGCCAGTAGTCCGAACACTGAAGCTTTCTTT.

This chain connects TRBV27 to TRBJ2-7, with D hard to call. Germline loops: CDR1 MNHEY, CDR2 SMNVEV (reference sequence). Trimming removed 0 bases at V and 0 bases at J, with 9 bases between. CDR3 size: 15 residues. The CDR3 DNA reads TGTGCCAGCAGTTTATCCGGGTCTAGCTCCTACGAGCAGTACTTC. Encoded protein: CASSLSGSSSYEQYF.

This clonotype came up a few times. The rearrangement joins TRBV29-1 to TRBJ1-2; no reliable D call. This CDR3 has 11 residues. Germline V CDR1 and CDR2: SQVTM, ANQGSEA. Trimming removed 0 bases from V and 2 bases from J, with 1 base in between. This CDR3 reads CSVEENYGYTF. The CDR3 nucleotides read TGCAGCGTTGAAGAAAACTATGGCTACACCTTC. The full variable domain, in which reference TRBV29-1 and TRBJ1-2 provide the parts outside the CDR3, is SAVISQKPSRDICQRGTSLTIQCQVDSQVTMMFWYRQQPGQSLTLIATANQGSEATYESGFVIDKFPISRPNLTFSTLTVSNMSPEDSSIYLCSVEENYGYTFGSGTRLTVV.

The V gene is TRBV7-2, the J gene TRBJ2-1, with D uncertain. Trimming left V 1 base short and J 3 bases short, with 4 bases between. Germline CDR1 and CDR2: SGHTA and FQGNSA. The CDR3 loop spans 13 amino acids. The CDR3 DNA sequence: TGTGCCAGCAGCTTAGATCTCTACAATGAGCAGTTCTTC. The encoded protein is CASSLDLYNEQFF.